This T cell receptor beta chain is from a study of blood T cell repertoires in COVID-19. Study-level information: Both acute and convalescent COVID-19 samples were obtained from the United States, Italy and Spain.

Original analysis: Reference gene primers were amplified, and this amplification served to estimate nucleated cell counts. Profiling relied on immunoSEQ multiplex PCR, and the TCRdb table lists in-frame clones only, not all of them. The V and J calls and clone size were taken over from that table, and D and trimming were inferred from the DNA. The data show 55,000 to 75,000 clones, less than 85% seen once. Germline V gives CDR1 SGHTA, CDR2 FQGNSA. This CDR3 region has 16 residues. V shed 5 bases, J shed 0 bases, and the junction held 6 bases outside the gene matches. The source material was peripheral blood. This chain links TRBV7-2 with TRBJ2-4, with TRBD1 matching over 8 bases. The receptor's source is a man aged 60 to 75 with acute or convalescent COVID-19. The DNA of the CDR3 is TGTGCCAGCAGCACGACAGGGGCCCTAGCCAAAAACATTCAGTACTTC. Encoded protein: CASSTTGALAKNIQYF. Full variable domain (remainder filled in from reference TRBV7-2 and TRBJ2-4): GAGVSQSPSNKVTEKGKDVELRCDPISGHTALYWYRQSLGQGLEFLIYFQGNSAPDKSGLPSDRFSAERTGGSVSTLTIQRTQQEDSAVYLCASSTTGALAKNIQYFGAGTRLSVL.